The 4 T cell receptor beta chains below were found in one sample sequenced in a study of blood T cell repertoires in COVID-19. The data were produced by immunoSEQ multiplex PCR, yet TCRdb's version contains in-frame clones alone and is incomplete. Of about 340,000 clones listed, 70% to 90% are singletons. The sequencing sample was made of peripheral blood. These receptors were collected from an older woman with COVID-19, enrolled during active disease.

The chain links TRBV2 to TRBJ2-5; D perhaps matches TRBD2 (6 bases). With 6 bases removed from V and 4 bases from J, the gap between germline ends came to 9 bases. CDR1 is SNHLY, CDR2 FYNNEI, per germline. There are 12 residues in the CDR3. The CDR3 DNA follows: TGTGCCAGCAGGCAGGGAGGAGAGACCCAGTACTTC. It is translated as CASRQGGETQYF.

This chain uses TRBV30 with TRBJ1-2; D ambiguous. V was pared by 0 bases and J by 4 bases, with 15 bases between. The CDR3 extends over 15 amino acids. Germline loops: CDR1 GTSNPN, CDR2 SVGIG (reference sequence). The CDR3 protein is CAWSVLRTQFYGYTF. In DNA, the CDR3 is TGTGCCTGGAGTGTACTGAGGACTCAATTCTATGGCTACACCTTC.

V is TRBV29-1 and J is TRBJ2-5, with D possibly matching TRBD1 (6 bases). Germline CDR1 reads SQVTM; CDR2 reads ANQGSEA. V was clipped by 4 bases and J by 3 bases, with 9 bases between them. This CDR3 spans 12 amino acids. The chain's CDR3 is CSVVSGEETQYF. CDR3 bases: TGCAGCGTTGTGTCAGGGGAAGAGACCCAGTACTTC.

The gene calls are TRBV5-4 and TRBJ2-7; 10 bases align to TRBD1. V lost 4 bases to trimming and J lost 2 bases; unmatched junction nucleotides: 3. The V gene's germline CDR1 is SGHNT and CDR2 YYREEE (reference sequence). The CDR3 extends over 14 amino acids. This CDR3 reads CASSLDRGAYEQYF. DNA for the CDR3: TGTGCCAGCAGCCTGGACAGGGGGGCCTACGAGCAGTACTTC.